This T cell receptor beta chain was sequenced in a study of cytomegalovirus exposure and HLA in healthy donors. Per germline, CDR1 SEHNR and CDR2 FQNEAQ (reference sequence). This CDR3 region has 15 residues. With regard to this clone: A junction end diverges from the germline sequence, so it may reflect a read error.

PCR was performed using 60 Vbeta and 13 Jbeta primers. Data came from immunoSEQ multiplex PCR; TCRdb stores just in-frame clones and leaves some out. The data contain around 170,000 clones, about four fifths of them singletons. The source material was PBMCs. The receptor was derived from a woman aged 45-65 years in good health and CMV-seronegative. This sequence joins TRBV7-9 and TRBJ2-1, with 10 bases that match TRBD2. The CDR3: CSSSSLAGGGDEQFF. The CDR3 nucleotides read TGTTCCAGCAGCTCCTTAGCGGGAGGAGGGGATGAGCAGTTCTTC.